The present entry profiles one T cell receptor (beta chain) with its context. Its target antigen remains unknown. Per-base quality was not reported, and no clone a single base away is much larger than it. The data belong to a study of shared clonotypes between healthy human individuals (dated by TCRdb to the early 2020s). About the study as a whole: Three men and two women, aged 18 to 49 years, made up the cohort. Per donor, three plates each were used for CD4 naive and CD4 memory, two for CD8 naive, and one for CD8 memory. To estimate repertoire size and how much clonotypes are shared between individuals, the study performed deep sequencing of blood TCR repertoires from roughly five healthy adults. To increase sequencing depth and limit assay-specific biases, different laboratories used diverse techniques to prepare libraries and sequence TCR repertoires. Per donor, leukapheresis produced somewhere between about 0.85 and 8.9 billion PBMCs.

There are 14 amino acids in the CDR3, from cysteine to phenylalanine inclusive. Only the CDR3 DNA is retained, 42 bases long and in frame from the first base. CDR1 and CDR2, per the germline V gene, are SGHTA and FQGNSA. The junction shows trimming of 5 bases on V and 2 bases on J, plus 13 bases between the germline ends. Healthy HIV-negative adults with no recently reported acute infections or vaccinations were included as donors. Every donor was a Caucasian adult living in Nashville, Tennessee, USA. CD4+ T cells were enriched by magnetic negative selection, after which naive cells were positively selected on CD45RA and the negative fraction was taken as the memory subset. Blood was obtained by leukapheresis, after which PBMCs were separated by Ficoll-Histopaque density gradient centrifugation and cryopreserved in liquid nitrogen vapor phase. Purity and quantity of every magnetically sorted T cell population were checked by analytical flow cytometry. From each sorted fraction, genomic DNA was isolated and quantified by UV absorbance on a Nanodrop 2000c.

Using the deep immunoSEQ assay, TCR CDR3 regions were amplified from genomic DNA by multiplex PCR. Extracted genomic DNA from each cell subset was spread evenly across all wells of several immunoSEQ 96-well plates, with each plate serving as a replicate. For sorted subsets, each replicate PCR was loaded with about 0.2 ug genomic DNA, equivalent to 30,000 or so T cell genomes. Purified libraries were quantified with a Qubit 3.0 fluorometer, sized on a Bioanalyzer 2100, and re-quantified with the KAPA Library Quantification kit. Every immunoSEQ 96-well plate was sequenced on a dedicated single-read 150-cycle Illumina NextSeq 550 flow cell. The original methods were these. Because only junctional sequences without quality scores were contained in the immunoSEQ output, filtering matching that applied to full-length reads could not be performed. To assign V/J genes and CDR3, sequences were annotated using PyIR, a Python wrapper for IgBLAST v1.9, with IMGT germline references. Any read was removed if the V/J assignment was weak (E-value above 1e-6), the CDR3 was missing, or the read contained stop codons, out-of-frame junctions, or ambiguous translated residues. V3J clonotypes were defined as sequences sharing the same inferred V gene, J gene, and CDR3 amino acid sequence. Percentage overlap between repertoires was calculated by dividing the number of shared unique clonotypes by the size of the smaller repertoire. Richness of each repertoire was evaluated using RTK rarefaction, the Chao1 estimator, and Recon v2.1 estimates of unobserved clonotypes. Generation probabilities were computed with OLGA for all TCRbeta clonotypes obtained by the gDNA method from a handful of donors. The clones in this table, taken by TCRdb from immuneACCESS, are in-frame only. Not every clone is retained; where verified, under half of the shortfall comes from an unresolved V gene, and the cause of the rest is unknown. V and J calls and clone size are as listed in that table; D and trimming were resolved from the DNA. For this sample there are 2 million to 2.5 million clones; roughly 93% appear just once. The ten largest make up roughly 0.39% of the sample.

The research as a whole found: The genetic and exposure-history diversity represented was limited by the small number of donors. Sampling was restricted to blood, and TCR repertoires in tissue are likely to differ from TCR repertoires in blood. Pairwise subsampling led to the expectation that sequencing depth would affect the degree of clonotype sharing among donors. Naive subsets generally had larger estimated clonotype richness than memory subsets did. Sharing across several donors was observed for about 5% of naive CD4, less than 4% of naive CD8, 2% to 2.5% of memory CD4, and around 0.44% of memory CD8 clonotypes. Even with the large sequencing depth, rarefaction of the sorted-subset datasets indicated that sequencing was incomplete. Compared with non-shared clonotypes, the clonotypes found in all four sorted-subset donors had higher generation probabilities.

The sequence was obtained from a young man in good health. Some clones in this sample may be carry-over from other donors' samples. The material sequenced was naive CD4+ T cells from PBMCs. This sample's cell subset or site label indicates: CD45RA+ positively selected. The chain employs TRBV7-2 and TRBJ2-7; the D gene is possibly TRBD2, with 6 bases matching. CDR3 protein: CASSPGEAAYEQYF. The DNA is as follows: TGTGCCAGCAGCCCCGGGGAGGCCGCCTACGAGCAGTACTTC.